One and the same sample provided the 30 T cell receptor beta chains below, sequenced in a study of blood T cell repertoires in COVID-19. The data were produced by immunoSEQ multiplex PCR, yet TCRdb's version contains in-frame clones alone and is incomplete. The table lists tens of thousands of clones, around 87% of them singletons, with approximately 7% in the top ten. Sequences were obtained from peripheral blood. Source of these receptors: a human donor with acute or convalescent COVID-19. The donor label of this sample is uncertain.

The rearrangement links TRBV19 to TRBJ2-7; 8 bases fit TRBD1. There are 13 residues in the CDR3. The trim removed 5 bases at V and 4 bases at J, leaving 4 bases unmatched. CDR1 is LNHDA and CDR2 is SQIVND in the germline V gene (reference sequence). The CDR3 coding sequence is TGTGCCAGTAGTCAGGACAGGGAGTACGAGCAGTACTTC. Translation gives CASSQDREYEQYF.

V and J are TRBV15 and TRBJ2-3, with 7 bases identical to TRBD1. V shed 7 bases and J 0 bases; nucleotides not matched to a gene: 4. This CDR3 is built from 14 residues. Per germline, CDR1 LNHNV and CDR2 YYDKDF (reference sequence). The CDR3 reads CATNTGASTDTQYF. CDR3 DNA sequence: TGTGCCACCAATACAGGGGCTAGCACAGATACGCAGTATTTT.

The CDR3 is CASSLAGRLMGDEQYF. The CDR3 region has the DNA TGCGCCAGCAGCTTGGCCGGCCGACTAATGGGAGACGAGCAGTACTTC. This chain joins TRBV5-1 and TRBJ2-7; a weak D match, TRBD2 (5 bases). V was clipped by 0 bases and J by 5 bases, with 18 bases between them. This CDR3 spans 16 amino acids. Germline CDR1 SGHRS, CDR2 YFSETQ.

The chain carries TRBV7-9 and TRBJ2-7; D is possibly TRBD1 (5 bases). V was trimmed by 4 bases and J by 1 base, leaving 8 bases between them. The CDR3 has 13 amino acids. Germline CDR1 SEHNR, CDR2 FQNEAQ (reference sequence). This CDR3 reads CASSSTVSYEQYF. CDR3 coding DNA: TGTGCCAGCAGCTCGACAGTGTCCTACGAGCAGTACTTC.

The gene calls are TRBV9 and TRBJ2-3; TRBD2 agrees at 9 bases. The V gene's germline CDR1 is SGDLS and CDR2 YYNGEE. This CDR3 spans 15 amino acids. The J segment lost 2 bases and the V segment lost 3 bases, leaving 4 bases of the junction unmatched. This CDR3 is CASSGPSGVTDTQYF. The CDR3 region has the DNA TGTGCCAGCAGCGGGCCTAGCGGGGTCACAGATACGCAGTATTTT.

The gene calls are TRBV28 and TRBJ1-2, with 7 bases aligning to TRBD1. The CDR3 sequence is 12 residues long. Germline V lookup: CDR1 MDHEN, CDR2 SYDVKM. Trimming cost V 7 bases and J 4 bases; bases outside gene matches: 3. The CDR3 reads CASNRGFYGYTF. CDR3 bases: TGTGCCAGCAACAGGGGATTCTATGGCTACACCTTC.

The chain combines TRBV6-2 or TRBV6-3 with TRBJ2-4; D is unresolved. This CDR3 is built from 14 residues. Trimming stripped 0 bases from V and 1 base from J, with 4 bases between. Germline CDR1 reads MNHEY; CDR2 reads SVGEGT. This CDR3 reads CASSYSRAKNIQYF. The CDR3 DNA is TGTGCCAGCAGTTACTCGAGGGCCAAAAACATTCAGTACTTC.

This clone was observed a few times. V and J are TRBV7-3 and TRBJ2-5; 8 nucleotides agree with TRBD1. This CDR3 contains 14 residues. The germline V gene has CDR1 SGHTA and CDR2 FQGTGA. The junction had 7 bases not matched to a gene; V was cut back by 5 bases and J by 5 bases. CDR3 protein: CASSPGGLGETQYF. CDR3 DNA: TGTGCCAGCAGCCCAGGGGGCCTGGGGGAGACCCAGTACTTC.

This chain connects TRBV27 to TRBJ1-1; D ambiguous. In germline, CDR1 is MNHEY, CDR2 SMNVEV (reference sequence). CDR3 length equals 13 residues. Trimming left V 5 bases short and J 0 bases short, with 7 bases between. Here the CDR3 DNA reads TGTGCCAGCAGTACGGGATTGAACACTGAAGCTTTCTTT. Protein product: CASSTGLNTEAFF.

The chain combines TRBV6-6 with TRBJ2-7, with D possibly TRBD2 on 5 matching bases. V was trimmed by 2 bases and J by 2 bases, leaving 10 bases between them. The CDR3 sequence is 14 residues long. From germline, CDR1 is MNHNY and CDR2 SVGAGI (reference sequence). The CDR3 nucleotides read TGTGCCAGCAGTTACGAGCGGCTCACCTACGAGCAGTACTTC. Translated: CASSYERLTYEQYF.

The CDR3 nucleotides read TGTGCCAGCAGCGGGGCCGGGACAGGGACCTACGAGCAGTACTTC. Translating gives CASSGAGTGTYEQYF. The V and J genes are TRBV5-6 and TRBJ2-7; 9 bases are a match to TRBD1. CDR3 length: 15 amino acids. In germline, CDR1 is SGHDT, CDR2 YYEEEE. V dropped 4 bases and J dropped 2; count of bases not matched to a gene: 7.

V and J are TRBV19 and TRBJ1-1; 9 nucleotides match TRBD1. This CDR3 region has 16 residues. The germline V gene has CDR1 LNHDA and CDR2 SQIVND (reference sequence). The V gene end was trimmed by 4 bases and the J gene end by 4 bases; junction bases not matched to a gene: 10. This CDR3 is CASSNLQGARGTEAFF. The CDR3 DNA follows: TGTGCCAGTAGTAATCTACAGGGGGCGCGGGGCACTGAAGCTTTCTTT.

This clone was observed a single time. The chain recombines TRBV5-8 with TRBJ2-3; D ambiguous. CDR3 length equals 16 residues. Trimming pared 3 bases from V and 4 bases from J, leaving 18 bases between. Germline assignment: CDR1 SGHTS and CDR2 YDEGEE. CDR3 DNA sequence: TGTGCCAGCAGCTCCCCTTATCGGTGGGCGCCAGATACGCAGTATTTT. This gives the protein CASSSPYRWAPDTQYF.

Only one count was recorded for this clone. The genes are TRBV5-8 and TRBJ2-3; a possible D gene is TRBD1 (5 bases). V was pared by 6 bases and J by 5 bases, with 13 bases between. This CDR3 has 13 amino acids. Germline CDR1 reads SGHTS; CDR2 reads YDEGEE. The CDR3 DNA follows: TGTGCCAGCACCAGGGAACGCAGAGATACGCAGTATTTT. This translates into CASTRERRDTQYF.

The chain carries TRBV28 and TRBJ1-5; 7 bases are shared with TRBD1. Germline values: CDR1 MDHEN, CDR2 SYDVKM. There are 13 residues in the CDR3. The junction had 6 bases not matched to a gene; V was cut back by 7 bases and J by 6 bases. CDR3 sequence: CASILDRAQPQHF. DNA of the CDR3: TGTGCCAGCATCCTCGACAGGGCTCAGCCCCAGCATTTT.

The J gene is TRBJ2-4, the V gene TRBV28; D not certain. CDR1 and CDR2 (germline): MDHEN, SYDVKM. CDR3 length equals 13 residues. The V and J ends lost 7 bases and 5 bases respectively, with 12 bases between them. The CDR3 nucleotides are TGTGCCAGCACCATCGAAGGAGAAAACATTCAGTACTTC. As protein: CASTIEGENIQYF. Full variable domain (missing parts from reference TRBV28 and TRBJ2-4): DVKVTQSSRYLVKRTGEKVFLECVQDMDHENMFWYRQDPGLGLRLIYFSYDVKMKEKGDIPEGYSVSREKKERFSLILESASTNQTSMYLCASTIEGENIQYFGAGTRLSVL.

This clone was seen only once. The CDR3, as DNA: TGTGCCAGCAGCCATGGACAGTCGCCTGCCTTAGCTAACTATGGCTACACCTTC. It is translated as CASSHGQSPALANYGYTF. The V gene is TRBV3-1 (or the pseudogene TRBV3-2), the J gene TRBJ1-2, with D perhaps matching TRBD1 (6 bases). The V end was cut by 3 bases, the J end by 0 bases, with 20 bases between. Germline V gene data show CDR1 as LGHDT and CDR2 as YNNKEL (reference sequence). CDR3 size: 18 residues.

This chain connects TRBV19 to TRBJ2-7; 8 bases align to TRBD2. Per germline, CDR1 LNHDA and CDR2 SQIVND (reference sequence). The CDR3 runs to 15 residues. The V and J ends lost 5 bases and 4 bases, in that order; junction bases with no gene match: 10. CDR3 amino acids: CASSPGGGHRYEQYF. The CDR3 DNA sequence: TGTGCCAGTAGTCCAGGCGGGGGGCATCGGTACGAGCAGTACTTC.

The chain has TRBV28 and TRBJ1-4; 9 bases are a match to TRBD1. Germline CDR1 and CDR2: MDHEN and SYDVKM. Unmatched junction bases numbered 7, after V lost 6 bases and J lost 8 bases. This CDR3 has 14 residues. CDR3 residues: CASRETGGLEKLFF. CDR3 nucleotide sequence: TGTGCCAGCAGGGAAACAGGGGGCTTGGAAAAACTGTTTTTT.

The chain recombines TRBV7-9 with TRBJ1-3, with 7 bases that match TRBD1. Unmatched junction bases numbered 9, after V lost 5 bases and J lost 8 bases. The CDR3 runs 14 residues. CDR1 is SEHNR and CDR2 is FQNEAQ in the germline V gene (reference sequence). CDR3 coding DNA: TGTGCCAGCAGCAATACAGGGGTTAGGGACACCATATATTTT. Translation gives CASSNTGVRDTIYF.

This clone showed up just a few times. The rearrangement uses TRBV7-2 and TRBJ1-2, with TRBD1 as a possible D gene (6 bases). The CDR3 runs 14 residues. The germline gives CDR1 SGHTA, CDR2 FQGNSA. The V gene lost 3 bases and the J gene lost 5 bases, with 13 bases spanning the gap. CDR3 DNA sequence: TGTGCCAGCAGCTTCCAGGGACAACCATATGGCTACACCTTC. It translates to CASSFQGQPYGYTF.

The rearrangement uses TRBV30 and TRBJ1-2; the match to TRBD1 covers 7 bases. The CDR3 spans 15 residues. The V gene's germline CDR1 is GTSNPN and CDR2 SVGIG (reference sequence). The ends lost 0 bases at V and 4 bases at J; junction bases unmatched: 8. Here the CDR3 reads CAWSVRRGQPYGYTF. The CDR3 region has the DNA TGTGCCTGGAGTGTACGTCGGGGACAGCCCTATGGCTACACCTTC.

In its sample, this clone was seen a few times. The V and J genes are TRBV11-3 and TRBJ2-3; 8 nucleotides line up with TRBD2. CDR1 and CDR2 (germline): SGHNT, YENEEA. Trimming removed 5 bases from V and 5 bases from J; junction bases left unmatched: 6. The CDR3 runs 14 residues. The CDR3 sequence is CASSVGGAVDTQYF. The CDR3 nucleotides read TGTGCCAGCAGCGTCGGGGGGGCCGTAGATACGCAGTATTTT.

The chain combines TRBV4-1 with TRBJ1-3; the match to TRBD1 covers 7 bases. Per germline, CDR1 MGHRA and CDR2 YSYEKL. This CDR3 has 17 residues. V shed 0 bases and J 4 bases; nucleotides not matched to a gene: 9. In DNA form, the CDR3 reads TGCGCCAGCAGCCAAGATTTAAGACAGGGAATCGGAAACACCATATATTTT. Translating it yields CASSQDLRQGIGNTIYF.

This chain uses TRBV11-3 with TRBJ2-3; D possibly corresponds to TRBD2 (6 bases). From germline, CDR1 is SGHNT and CDR2 YENEEA. This CDR3 contains 17 residues. Trimming took 5 bases from V and 7 from J, leaving 25 bases between them. The CDR3 reads CASSPWGGAGEANTQYF. Here the CDR3 DNA reads TGTGCCAGCAGCCCATGGGGTGGAGCGGGTGAGGCTAATACGCAGTATTTT.

V is TRBV14 and J is TRBJ1-1; D remains ambiguous. CDR1 SGHDN and CDR2 FVKESK come from the germline V gene. The V and J ends lost 1 base and 7 bases respectively, with 10 bases between them. This CDR3 has 13 amino acids. The CDR3 spells CASSQVLGREAFF. CDR3 DNA sequence: TGTGCCAGCAGCCAAGTCTTGGGCCGTGAAGCTTTCTTT. The full variable domain, its missing parts supplied by reference TRBV14 and TRBJ1-1, is EAGVTQFPSHSVIEKGQTVTLRCDPISGHDNLYWYRRVMGKEIKFLLHFVKESKQDESGMPNNRFLAERTGGTYSTLKVQPAELEDSGVYFCASSQVLGREAFFGQGTRLTVV.

The chain uses TRBV5-1 and TRBJ1-3; possibly TRBD1 for D (6 bases). This CDR3 comprises 13 residues. Trimming pared 8 bases from V and 5 bases from J, leaving 14 bases between. The germline CDR1 and CDR2 sequences are SGHRS and YFSETQ. CDR3 DNA: TGCGCCAGTCGGGACACCGAACGAAACACCATATATTTT. Translated, it gives CASRDTERNTIYF.

This chain links TRBV11-3 with TRBJ2-5; weak D call: TRBD2 (6 bases). V was shortened by 5 bases and J by 5 bases, with 18 bases between the two germline ends. Looked up from germline, CDR1 is SGHNT and CDR2 is YENEEA. The CDR3 contains 15 residues. The CDR3 spells CASSKLGGVGETQYF. The CDR3 DNA reads as TGTGCCAGCAGCAAACTAGGAGGGGTGGGGGAGACCCAGTACTTC. Full variable domain (remainder filled in from reference TRBV11-3 and TRBJ2-5): EAGVVQSPRYKIIEKKQPVAFWCNPISGHNTLYWYLQNLGQGPELLIRYENEEAVDDSQLPKDRFSAERLKGVDSTLKIQPAELGDSAVYLCASSKLGGVGETQYFGPGTRLLVL.

CDR3 coding DNA: TGTGCCAGCAGTTACAGTAGGGCTAGCGGTGGGTACGAGCAGTACTTC. Its translation is CASSYSRASGGYEQYF. V usage is TRBV6-5 and J usage is TRBJ2-7; 7 bases map to TRBD2. There are 16 residues in the CDR3. The junction had 11 bases not matched to a gene; V was cut back by 2 bases and J by 4 bases. Germline lookup yields CDR1 MNHEY and CDR2 SVGAGI.

The chain employs TRBV10-3 and TRBJ1-4; tentative D call: TRBD1 (5 bases). CDR1 is ENHRY, CDR2 SYGVKD, per germline. Trimming left V 3 bases short and J 3 bases short, with 14 bases between. The CDR3 extends over 16 amino acids. The CDR3: CAISDRAGGANEKLFF. The CDR3 DNA reads TGTGCCATCAGTGACAGGGCCGGCGGGGCTAATGAAAAACTGTTTTTT.